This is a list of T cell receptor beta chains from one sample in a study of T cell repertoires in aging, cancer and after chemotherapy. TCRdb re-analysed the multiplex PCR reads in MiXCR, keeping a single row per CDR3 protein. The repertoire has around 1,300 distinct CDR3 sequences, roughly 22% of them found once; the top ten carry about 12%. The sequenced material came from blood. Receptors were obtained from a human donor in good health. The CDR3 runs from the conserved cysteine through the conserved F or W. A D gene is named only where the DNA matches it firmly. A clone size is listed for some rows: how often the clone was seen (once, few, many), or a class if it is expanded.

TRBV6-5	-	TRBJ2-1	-	TGTGCCAGCAGTACCTCCATGAATGAGCAGTTCTTC	CASSTSMNEQFF
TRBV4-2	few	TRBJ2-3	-	TGTGCCAGCAGCCAAGTATTCAGGGAGGCTGGGGCAGATACGCAGTATTTT	CASSQVFREAGADTQYF
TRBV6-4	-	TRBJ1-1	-	TGTGCCAGCAGTAATGAACCGGGAGGCACTGAAGCTTTCTTT	CASSNEPGGTEAFF
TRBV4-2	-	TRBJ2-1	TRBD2	TGTGCCAGCAGCGTTCGTAGCGGGAGCTCCTACAATGAGCAGTTCTTC	CASSVRSGSSYNEQFF
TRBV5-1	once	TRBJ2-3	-	TGCGCCAGCAGCTTTCCCCAACTAGATCTATCGGCAGATACGCAGTATTTT	CASSFPQLDLSADTQYF
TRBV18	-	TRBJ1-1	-	TGTGCCAGCTCATTTGCAAGGGGGAACACTGAAGCTTTCTTT	CASSFARGNTEAFF
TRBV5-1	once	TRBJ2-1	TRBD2	TGCGTCAGCAGCTTGGTTAAGTCTAGCGGGAGAGGGAGAGGTGAGCAGTTCTTC	CVSSLVKSSGRGRGEQFF
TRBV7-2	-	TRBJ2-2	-	TGTGCCAGCAGCAATAACAGGGTTGGCGGGGAGCTGTTTTTT	CASSNNRVGGELFF
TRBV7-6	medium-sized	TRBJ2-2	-	TGTGCCAGCAGCTTAGACCCCACGTGGCGTTCGAACACCGGGGAGCTGTTTTTT	CASSLDPTWRSNTGELFF
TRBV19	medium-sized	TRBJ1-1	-	TGTGCCAGTACCCGGGGGGGTGGCACTGAAGCTTTCTTT	CASTRGGGTEAFF
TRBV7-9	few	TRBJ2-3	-	TGTGCCAGCAACCTTTTTGGCGGGACCCCGACCACAGATACGCAGTATTTT	CASNLFGGTPTTDTQYF
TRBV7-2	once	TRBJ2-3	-	TGTGCCAGCAGCTTAAGAGGGGATCCAACATATACGCAGTATTTT	CASSLRGDPTYTQYF
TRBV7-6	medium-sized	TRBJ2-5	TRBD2	TGTGCCAGCAGCTTCTCGCGGGGGAGCCCCGAGACCCAGTACTTC	CASSFSRGSPETQYF
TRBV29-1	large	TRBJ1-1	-	TGCAGCGTCGAGTCACAAGCTTTCTTT	CSVESQAFF
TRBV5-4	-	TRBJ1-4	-	TGTGCCAGCAGCTTGGTCTACGGGAATCATGAAAAACTGTTTTTT	CASSLVYGNHEKLFF
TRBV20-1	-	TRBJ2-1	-	TGCAGTGCTAGAGATGGAGAAACAGCATTCAATGAGCAGTTCTTC	CSARDGETAFNEQFF
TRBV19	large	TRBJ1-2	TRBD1	TGTGCCAGTAGTATAGATGCGACAGGGGTCTACAACTATGGCTACACCTTC	CASSIDATGVYNYGYTF
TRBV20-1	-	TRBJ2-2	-	TGCAGTGCTATCTCCCCGGGTCACAACACCGGGGAGCTGTTTTTT	CSAISPGHNTGELFF
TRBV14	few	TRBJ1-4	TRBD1	TGTGCCAGCAGCCAGGCCCAGGGGGCAGGTGAAAAACTGTTTTTT	CASSQAQGAGEKLFF
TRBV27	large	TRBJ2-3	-	TGTGCCAGCAGTCCCGGACAGTGGGTGGATACGCAGTATTTT	CASSPGQWVDTQYF
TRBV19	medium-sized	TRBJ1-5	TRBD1	TGTGCCAGTTCTCTGGGACAGGGGGCGTTCCAGGCCCAGCATTTT	CASSLGQGAFQAQHF
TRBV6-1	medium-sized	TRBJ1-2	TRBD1	TGTGCCACCTACAGGGGATATGGCTACACCTTC	CATYRGYGYTF
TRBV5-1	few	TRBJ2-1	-	TGCGCCAGCAACCCGGGGGGCTTGGGTGAGCAGTTCTTC	CASNPGGLGEQFF
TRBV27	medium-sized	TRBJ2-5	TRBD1	TGTGCCAGCAGTACCATGACAGGGTCCCAAGAGACCCAGTACTTC	CASSTMTGSQETQYF
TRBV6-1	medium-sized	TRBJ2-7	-	TGTGCCAGCAGTGTGGCGGAGACCTACGAGCAGTACTTC	CASSVAETYEQYF
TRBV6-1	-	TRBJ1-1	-	TGTGCCAGCAGTGAAGCAAAGTTGACAGGCCGAGTGAACACTGAAGCTTTCTTT	CASSEAKLTGRVNTEAFF
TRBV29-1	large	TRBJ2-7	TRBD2	TGCAGCGTTGTTCTAGCGGGGCACGAGCAGTACTTC	CSVVLAGHEQYF
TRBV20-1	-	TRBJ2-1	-	TGCAGTGCTAGAGATGTGAGGCCCTTCTACAATGAGCAGTTCTTC	CSARDVRPFYNEQFF
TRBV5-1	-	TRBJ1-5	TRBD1	TGCGCCAGCAGTCAGGGGACAGGGAGGAATCAGCCCCAGCATTTT	CASSQGTGRNQPQHF
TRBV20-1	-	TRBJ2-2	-	TGCAGTGCTACTTCGATAGAGACAGCGAACACCGGGGAGCTGTTTTTT	CSATSIETANTGELFF
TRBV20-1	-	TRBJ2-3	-	TGCAGTGCTCCTAAACAGGGTGGGGCGGGAGTGGACACGCAGTATTTT	CSAPKQGGAGVDTQYF
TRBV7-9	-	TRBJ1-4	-	TGTGCCAGCAGCTTACAGGGAGGGGATGAAAAACTGTTTTTT	CASSLQGGDEKLFF
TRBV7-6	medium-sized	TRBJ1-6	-	TGTGCCAGCTCGGATTCTTGGAATTCACCCCTCCACTTT	CASSDSWNSPLHF
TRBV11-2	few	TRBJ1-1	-	TGTGCCAGCAGCTTAGAAAGGCAGGGGTTCACTGAAGCTTTCTTT	CASSLERQGFTEAFF
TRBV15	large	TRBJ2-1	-	TGTGCCACCAGCAGGGCAACAGGGGCCCCCTGGGGAGGCAATGAGCAGTTCTTC	CATSRATGAPWGGNEQFF
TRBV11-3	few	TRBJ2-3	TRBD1	TGTGCCAGCAGACCGACAGGGGAATTCACAGATACGCAGTATTTT	CASRPTGEFTDTQYF
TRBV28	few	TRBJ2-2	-	TGTGCCAGCAGTGATAGAGGGCGCACCGGGGAGCTGTTTTTT	CASSDRGRTGELFF